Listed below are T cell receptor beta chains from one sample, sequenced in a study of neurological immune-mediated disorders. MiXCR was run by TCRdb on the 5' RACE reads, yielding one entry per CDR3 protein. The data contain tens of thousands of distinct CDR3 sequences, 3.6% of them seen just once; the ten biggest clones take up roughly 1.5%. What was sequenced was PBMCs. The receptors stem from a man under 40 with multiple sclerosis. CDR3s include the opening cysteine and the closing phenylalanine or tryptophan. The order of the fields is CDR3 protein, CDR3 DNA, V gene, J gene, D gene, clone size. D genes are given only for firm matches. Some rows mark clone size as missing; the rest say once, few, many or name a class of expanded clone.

cdr3_aa: CASSQASGGATGELFF; cdr3_nt: TGCGCCAGCAGCCAGGCGAGCGGGGGGGCGACCGGGGAGCTGTTTTTT; v_call: TRBV4-1; j_call: TRBJ2-2; d_call: TRBD2; clone_size: many
cdr3_aa: CASSATNTGELFF; cdr3_nt: TGTGCCAGCAGTGCCACGAACACCGGGGAGCTGTTTTTT; v_call: TRBV27; j_call: TRBJ2-2; d_call: .; clone_size: many
cdr3_aa: CSAAGTTAGELFF; cdr3_nt: TGCAGTGCTGCCGGGACCACCGCCGGGGAGCTGTTTTTT; v_call: TRBV20-1; j_call: TRBJ2-2; d_call: .; clone_size: .
cdr3_aa: CASSYSGGANQPQHF; cdr3_nt: TGTGCCAGCAGTTACTCCGGGGGGGCCAATCAGCCCCAGCATTTT; v_call: TRBV6-5; j_call: TRBJ1-5; d_call: .; clone_size: many
cdr3_aa: CSAREQRVGQFF; cdr3_nt: TGCAGTGCTAGAGAACAGCGGGTGGGGCAGTTCTTC; v_call: TRBV20-1; j_call: TRBJ2-1; d_call: .; clone_size: many
cdr3_aa: CSVDRYDDLELQYF; cdr3_nt: TGCAGCGTTGACCGGTACGACGACCTAGAACTGCAGTATTTT; v_call: TRBV29-1; j_call: TRBJ2-3; d_call: .; clone_size: many
cdr3_aa: CASSFNLVAHNEQFF; cdr3_nt: TGTGCCAGCAGCTTTAATCTTGTGGCCCACAATGAGCAGTTCTTC; v_call: TRBV5-6; j_call: TRBJ2-1; d_call: .; clone_size: many
cdr3_aa: CSANGLKELNTGAFF; cdr3_nt: TGCAGTGCTAATGGGCTTAAGGAACTGAACACTGGAGCTTTCTTT; v_call: TRBV20-1; j_call: TRBJ1-1; d_call: .; clone_size: .
cdr3_aa: CASSSSDDITEAFF; cdr3_nt: TGCGCCAGCAGCTCGTCCGATGACATCACTGAAGCTTTCTTT; v_call: TRBV5-1; j_call: TRBJ1-1; d_call: .; clone_size: many
cdr3_aa: CASTLGTGGSLGYGYTF; cdr3_nt: TGTGCCAGCACCCTCGGGACAGGGGGCTCCTTAGGCTATGGCTACACCTTC; v_call: TRBV9; j_call: TRBJ1-2; d_call: TRBD1; clone_size: many
cdr3_aa: CASSFVELQETQYF; cdr3_nt: TGTGCCAGCAGTTTTGTCGAGCTACAAGAGACCCAGTACTTC; v_call: TRBV6-1; j_call: TRBJ2-5; d_call: .; clone_size: many